Below, 8 T cell receptor beta chains from the same sample are listed, as sequenced in a study of tumor and adjacent non-tumor tissue in lung cancer. The template was RNA from unsorted bulk tissue. More than 3 cm separated this lung sample from the edge of the tumor. A modified ARM-PCR protocol with three rounds of nested PCR amplified TCRbeta. MiXCR, applied by TCRdb to the multiplex PCR reads, yields one record per CDR3 protein. The sample consists of 45,000 to 65,000 distinct CDR3 sequences, roughly 69% of them appearing once. The sample comprised distant non-tumor lung tissue. These receptors came from an older woman with non-small cell lung cancer.

About this clonotype: One end of the junction does not line up with germline, which may come from a read error. The rearrangement links TRBV6-5 to TRBJ2-1; D uncertain. CDR3 length: 14 amino acids. Per the germline V gene, CDR1 is MNHEY and CDR2 is SVGAGI. As DNA, the CDR3 is TGTGCCAGCAGTTTCGATAGTTCCTACGATGAGCAGTTCTTC. Protein: CASSFDSSYDEQFF.

A remark on this clonotype: The junction shows a germline mismatch at one end, possibly a read error. The chain has TRBV30 and TRBJ2-7; D is undetermined. The germline V gene encodes CDR1 GTSNPN and CDR2 SVGIG (reference sequence). The CDR3 runs 16 residues. CDR3 sequence: CAWRSYWAPASYEQYF. In nucleotides, the CDR3 is TGTGCCTGGAGGTCTTACTGGGCCCCCGCGAGCTACGAGCAATACTTC.

The chain has TRBV29-1 and TRBJ2-3; perhaps D is TRBD1 or TRBD2 (5 bases each). Germline values: CDR1 SQVTM, CDR2 ANQGSEA. The CDR3 totals 14 residues. V lost 6 bases and J 4 bases, leaving 17 bases between the germline ends. Here the CDR3 reads CSVVGTAPADTQYF. The DNA of the CDR3 is TGCAGCGTGGTCGGGACGGCCCCCGCAGATACGCAGTATTTT.

With regard to this clonotype: The junction does not match germline at one end; this may be a read error. The chain links TRBV12-3 or TRBV12-4 to TRBJ2-1, with a possible D match to TRBD1 (5 bases). The CDR3 is 17 amino acids. In nucleotides, the CDR3 is TGTGCCAGCAGTTTGTGCAGGCCTCTTAGTCCGGACAAGGAGCAGTTCTTC. This encodes CASSLCRPLSPDKEQFF.

Worth noting for this clonotype: The germline gene is not matched at one end of the junction; a read error may be the cause. The chain combines TRBV6-6 with TRBJ2-7; D not resolved. Per germline, CDR1 MNHNY and CDR2 SVGAGI (reference sequence). The CDR3 has 13 amino acids. Here the CDR3 reads CASRDKMGYGQYF. DNA for the CDR3: TGTGCCAGCCGTGACAAGATGGGCTACGGGCAGTACTTC.

This clonotype was picked up many times. This chain uses TRBV14 with TRBJ1-2; TRBD1 matches 7 bases. Germline-derived CDR1 and CDR2 are SGHDN and FVKESK. The CDR3 contains 13 residues. V lost 4 bases and J lost 8; bases outside the gene matches: 7. The chain's CDR3 is CASSPQGLVGYTF. CDR3 in DNA: TGTGCCAGCAGCCCACAGGGGCTGGTGGGCTACACCTTC.

This clonotype came up many times. The rearrangement links TRBV20-1 to TRBJ1-1, with a tentative D call TRBD1 (5 bases). V lost 3 bases and J lost 7, with 12 bases in between. CDR1 and CDR2 from the germline V gene are DFQATT and SNEGSKA (reference sequence). The CDR3 sequence is 12 residues long. The CDR3 is CSASGGVGEAFF. The CDR3 DNA follows: TGCAGTGCTAGTGGAGGGGTGGGTGAAGCTTTCTTT.

Of note for this clonotype: The junction and the germline gene differ at one end; a read error may be behind it. V gene TRBV4-3 combines with J gene TRBJ2-7, with 7 bases matching TRBD2. Germline values: CDR1 LGHNA, CDR2 YSLEER. The CDR3 runs 15 residues. The CDR3 nucleotides are TGCGCTAGCAGCCAAGGGACTATCGGGACCTACGAGCAGTACTTC. This sequence encodes CASSQGTIGTYEQYF.